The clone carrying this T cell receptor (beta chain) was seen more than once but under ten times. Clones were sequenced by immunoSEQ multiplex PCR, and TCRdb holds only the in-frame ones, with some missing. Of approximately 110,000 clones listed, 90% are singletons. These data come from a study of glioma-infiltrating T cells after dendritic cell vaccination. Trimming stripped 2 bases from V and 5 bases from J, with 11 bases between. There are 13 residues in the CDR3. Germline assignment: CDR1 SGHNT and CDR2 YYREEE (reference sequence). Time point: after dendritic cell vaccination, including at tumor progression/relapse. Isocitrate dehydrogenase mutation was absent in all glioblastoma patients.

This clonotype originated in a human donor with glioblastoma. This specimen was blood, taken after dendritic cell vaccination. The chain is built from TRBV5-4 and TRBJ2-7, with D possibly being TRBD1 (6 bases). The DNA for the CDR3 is TGTGCCAGCAGCTTTGAACAGGGCAACGAGCAGTACTTC. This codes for CASSFEQGNEQYF.